Presented here are 14 T cell receptor beta chains from one specimen sequenced in a study of OX40 agonist ivuxolimab in advanced cancers. Libraries were prepared by immunoSEQ multiplex PCR; TCRdb keeps only in-frame clonotypes and omits some of them. The sample lists approximately 90,000 clones, over 75% occurring once. This specimen was CD4+ or CD8+ T cells sorted from blood, taken in a trial of the OX40 agonist ivuxolimab. The receptors originated from an adult with an advanced solid tumor such as melanoma, head and neck, liver or kidney cancer.

The chain links TRBV5-1 to TRBJ2-3; 9 bases match TRBD1. The junction had 1 base not matched to a gene; V was cut back by 0 bases and J by 5 bases. Per the germline V gene, CDR1 is SGHRS and CDR2 is YFSETQ. The CDR3 loop spans 14 amino acids. CDR3 DNA: TGCGCCAGCAGCTTGGGACAGGGGGGAGATACGCAGTATTTT. Translation gives CASSLGQGGDTQYF.

V usage is TRBV5-1 and J usage is TRBJ2-7, with D maybe TRBD1 (6 bases). Germline CDR1 and CDR2: SGHRS and YFSETQ. Trimming cost V 0 bases and J 5 bases, with 15 bases left between them. The CDR3 totals 15 residues. DNA for the CDR3: TGCGCCAGCAGCTTGGGGGAACAGGGAACCGACGAGCAGTACTTC. Encoded protein: CASSLGEQGTDEQYF.

This clone was counted between two and nine times. V usage is TRBV2 and J usage is TRBJ1-2; D is perhaps TRBD1 (5 bases). CDR1 and CDR2 from the germline V gene are SNHLY and FYNNEI. Trimming stripped 2 bases from V and 8 bases from J, with 12 bases between. This CDR3 is built from 13 residues. The CDR3 coding sequence is TGTGCCAGCAGTGAACGGCAGGGTGAGGGCTACACCTTC. Residues: CASSERQGEGYTF.

J is TRBJ2-1 and V is TRBV5-1, with no clear D. Germline lookup yields CDR1 SGHRS and CDR2 YFSETQ. CDR3 length: 14 amino acids. The V gene lost 5 bases and the J gene lost 0 bases, with 9 bases spanning the gap. The CDR3 loop reads CASSIPSSYNEQFF. For the CDR3, the DNA is TGCGCCAGCAGTATCCCGAGCTCCTACAATGAGCAGTTCTTC. Variable domain in full (rest from reference TRBV5-1 and TRBJ2-1): KAGVTQTPRYLIKTRGQQVTLSCSPISGHRSVSWYQQTPGQGLQFLFEYFSETQRNKGNFPGRFSGRQFSNSRSEMNVSTLELGDSALYLCASSIPSSYNEQFFGPGTRLTVL.

V usage is TRBV28 and J usage is TRBJ2-2; a possible D gene is TRBD2 (6 bases). The CDR3 extends over 14 amino acids. CDR1 and CDR2 (germline): MDHEN, SYDVKM. V lost 2 bases and J 5 bases, leaving 9 bases between the germline ends. This CDR3 is CASSLQGGTGELFF. The CDR3 nucleotides are TGTGCCAGCAGTTTACAGGGAGGAACCGGGGAGCTGTTTTTT.

V and J are TRBV2 and TRBJ2-5, with D perhaps TRBD1 (6 bases). Trimming left V 7 bases short and J 1 base short, with 19 bases between. The CDR3 has 16 residues. Germline V lookup: CDR1 SNHLY, CDR2 FYNNEI. This chain's CDR3 is CASTRGVGAVQETQYF. In DNA, the CDR3 is TGTGCCAGCACAAGAGGCGTGGGGGCAGTCCAAGAGACCCAGTACTTC.

This chain joins TRBV19 and TRBJ2-1; TRBD2 agrees at 7 bases. CDR3 length: 17 residues. Germline V gene lookup returns CDR1 LNHDA and CDR2 SQIVND (reference sequence). V dropped 4 bases and J dropped 2; count of bases not matched to a gene: 11. CDR3 nucleotide sequence: TGTGCCAGTAGTACTGGTGCGGGAGTCCCCGCCTACAATGAGCAGTTCTTC. This codes for CASSTGAGVPAYNEQFF.

In DNA, the CDR3 is TGTGCCAGCAGCGCCGACAGCACTGGAAACACCATATATTTT. It translates to CASSADSTGNTIYF. The gene calls are TRBV7-9 and TRBJ1-3; tentative D call: TRBD1 (5 bases). The germline gives CDR1 SEHNR, CDR2 FQNEAQ (reference sequence). CDR3 size: 14 residues. Trimming pared 5 bases from V and 2 bases from J, leaving 10 bases between.

The CDR3 bases are TGTGCCAGCAGCCCGCCGGACAGGGTCGGAGAGCAGTACTTC. It is translated as CASSPPDRVGEQYF. This chain links TRBV6-6 with TRBJ2-5; 8 nucleotides match TRBD1. The junction had 14 bases not matched to a gene; V was cut back by 6 bases and J by 11 bases. The germline CDR1 and CDR2 sequences are MNHNY and SVGAGI (reference sequence). The CDR3 sequence is 14 residues long.

The rearrangement uses TRBV5-4 and TRBJ2-7, with TRBD2 identical over 9 bases. This CDR3 spans 15 amino acids. V trimming: 5 bases; J trimming: 4 bases; junction bases outside the gene matches: 10. Germline V gives CDR1 SGHNT, CDR2 YYREEE (reference sequence). The CDR3 here is CASSRPGLASYEQYF. The CDR3 DNA reads as TGTGCCAGCAGTCGGCCGGGACTAGCATCTTACGAGCAGTACTTC. Using reference TRBV5-4 and TRBJ2-7 for the parts outside the CDR3, the full variable domain is ETGVTQSPTHLIKTRGQQVTLRCSSQSGHNTVSWYQQALGQGPQFIFQYYREEENGRGNFPPRFSGLQFPNYSSELNVNALELDDSALYLCASSRPGLASYEQYFGPGTRLTVT.

CDR3 sequence reads: CASSPPIQGHPGNTIYF. The CDR3 DNA sequence: TGTGCCAGCAGCCCCCCAATTCAGGGCCACCCTGGAAACACCATATATTTT. The rearrangement joins TRBV11-2 to TRBJ1-3; D might be TRBD1 (5 bases). The CDR3 is 17 residues long. V gave up 5 bases and J gave up 2 bases, with 19 bases separating them. Looked up from germline, CDR1 is SGHAT and CDR2 is FQNNGV. The entire variable domain, with the rest obtained from reference TRBV11-2 and TRBJ1-3, is as follows: EAGVAQSPRYKIIEKRQSVAFWCNPISGHATLYWYQQILGQGPKLLIQFQNNGVVDDSQLPKDRFSAERLKGVDSTLKIQPAKLEDSAVYLCASSPPIQGHPGNTIYFGEGSWLTVV.

This clone was observed once. The chain employs TRBV15 and TRBJ2-1; perhaps TRBD1 as D (5 bases). V gave up 2 bases and J gave up 8 bases, with 22 bases separating them. In germline, CDR1 is LNHNV, CDR2 YYDKDF (reference sequence). This CDR3 region has 17 residues. CDR3 region: CATSRSLQGWGKDEQFF. The CDR3 coding sequence is TGTGCCACCAGCAGATCACTCCAGGGTTGGGGAAAGGATGAGCAGTTCTTC.

This clone was counted between two and nine times. The chain couples TRBV9 to TRBJ2-2; no definite D call. V lost 6 bases to trimming and J lost 5 bases, with 8 bases between them. CDR1 is SGDLS and CDR2 is YYNGEE in the germline V gene. The CDR3 sequence is 12 residues long. In DNA form, the CDR3 reads TGTGCCAGCAATAGCCGTACCGGGGAGCTGTTTTTT. Protein sequence: CASNSRTGELFF.

The chain links TRBV4-2 to TRBJ1-1, with unresolved D. V shed 1 base and J shed 0 bases, with 6 bases lying between them. CDR1 is LGHNA and CDR2 is YNFKEQ in the germline V gene. The CDR3 has 14 residues. The CDR3 sequence: CASSQVEMNTEAFF. The CDR3, as DNA: TGTGCCAGCAGCCAAGTAGAGATGAACACTGAAGCTTTCTTT.